The sequence of this T cell receptor beta chain was determined in a study of T cell responses to AZD1222 COVID-19 vaccine. For this clone: The antigen is unknown.

Study conclusions and caveats: Along spike, vaccine-associated CD4 TCRs were found throughout, with dominance at 160-218 and 743-854.

Measured with immunoSEQ multiplex PCR; TCRdb has only the in-frame clones, and not every one. The sample has over 100,000 clones, 70% to 90% seen once. The CDR3 sequence is 13 residues long. Germline CDR1 reads LGHDT; CDR2 reads YNNKEL (reference sequence). V lost 6 bases to trimming and J lost 4 bases, with 12 bases between them. This clonotype was sampled from an adult in good health. The chain links TRBV3-1 (or the pseudogene TRBV3-2) to TRBJ1-1; a possible D gene is TRBD1 (5 bases). The sequencing here drew on peripheral blood, taken on day 0 of AZD1222 vaccination. Here the CDR3 DNA reads TGTGCCAGCAGACCGGGACTTTGCACTGAAGCTTTCTTT. It translates to CASRPGLCTEAFF.